What follows are 7 T cell receptor beta chains derived from one specimen sequenced in a study of T-cell memory formation after mild COVID-19. TCRdb processed the 5' RACE reads anew with MiXCR; each CDR3 protein has one entry. Counted here are just over 300,000 distinct CDR3 sequences, roughly 19% occurring once; the ten biggest clones make up 21%. Sequenced sample: PBMCs or a T cell subset sorted from them (not recorded which). The receptors were sampled from a young man who had mild COVID-19 (a few samples of this study predate the infection). Cell type and time point are not known.

J is TRBJ2-7 and V is TRBV29-1; D is tentatively TRBD1 or TRBD2 (5 bases each). This CDR3 spans 12 amino acids. V gave up 7 bases and J gave up 2 bases, with 12 bases separating them. The V gene's germline CDR1 is SQVTM and CDR2 ANQGSEA. The DNA for the CDR3 is TGCAGCGGGGGGACCGACGCCTACGAGCAGTACTTC. Its translation: CSGGTDAYEQYF.

The chain is built from TRBV4-1 and TRBJ1-6, with TRBD1 as a possible D gene (6 bases). This CDR3 is 16 amino acids long. V gave up 0 bases and J gave up 10 bases, with 16 bases separating them. Germline CDR1 is MGHRA and CDR2 is YSYEKL. CDR3 DNA: TGCGCCAGCAGCCAAGAAGGGTCAGGGGTGAAATCACCCCTCCACTTT. Translated: CASSQEGSGVKSPLHF.

This clonotype occurred a few times. This chain uses TRBV7-8 with TRBJ2-7; 9 bases fit TRBD1. The CDR3 has 15 amino acids. The ends lost 5 bases at V and 5 bases at J; junction bases unmatched: 10. Germline V CDR1 and CDR2: SGHVS, FQNEAQ. As DNA, the CDR3 is TGTGCCAGCAGCCCGAACCGGGACAGGGCCCACGAGCAGTACTTC. This encodes CASSPNRDRAHEQYF. Using reference TRBV7-8 and TRBJ2-7 for the parts outside the CDR3, the full variable domain is GAGVSQSPRYKVAKRGQDVALRCDPISGHVSLFWYQQALGQGPEFLTYFQNEAQLDKSGLPSDRFFAERPEGSVSTLKIQRTQQEDSAVYLCASSPNRDRAHEQYFGPGTRLTVT.

The chain couples TRBV3-1 to TRBJ2-7, with D perhaps TRBD1 (6 bases). CDR3 size: 13 residues. Germline V CDR1 and CDR2: LGHDT, YNNKEL (reference sequence). The germline V and J ends were trimmed by 4 bases and 11 bases, with 18 bases remaining between them. CDR3 sequence (DNA): TGTGCCAGCAGCCCTACTCCGACAGGTATAAAGTACTTC. Protein: CASSPTPTGIKYF.

V is TRBV7-2 and J is TRBJ1-2; 7 bases align to TRBD1. CDR1 and CDR2 from the germline V gene are SGHTA and FQGNSA. V shed 5 bases, J shed 8 bases, and the junction held 8 bases outside the gene matches. The CDR3 contains 13 residues. This chain's CDR3 is CASSPRQGGGYTF. The DNA for the CDR3 is TGTGCCAGCAGCCCTCGACAGGGTGGCGGCTACACCTTC.

This clonotype was observed a few times. The rearrangement links TRBV25-1 to TRBJ1-6; 7 bases align to TRBD1. Trimming removed 8 bases from V and 0 bases from J; junction bases left unmatched: 4. The CDR3 consists of 15 residues. Germline-derived CDR1 and CDR2 are MGHDK and SYGVNS. CDR3 in amino acids: CASSNRGSYNSPLHF. For the CDR3, the DNA is TGTGCCAGCTCTAACAGGGGCTCCTATAATTCACCCCTCCACTTT.

The chain couples TRBV7-2 to TRBJ2-1; possibly TRBD2 for D (6 bases). The CDR3 runs 14 residues. The V end was cut by 5 bases, the J end by 2 bases, with 10 bases between. Per the germline V gene, CDR1 is SGHTA and CDR2 is FQGNSA. The CDR3 here is CASSPRLAYNEQFF. The CDR3, as DNA: TGTGCCAGCAGCCCAAGACTAGCCTACAATGAGCAGTTCTTC. The full variable domain, its missing parts supplied by reference TRBV7-2 and TRBJ2-1, is GAGVSQSPSNKVTEKGKDVELRCDPISGHTALYWYRQSLGQGLEFLIYFQGNSAPDKSGLPSDRFSAERTGGSVSTLTIQRTQQEDSAVYLCASSPRLAYNEQFFGPGTRLTVL.